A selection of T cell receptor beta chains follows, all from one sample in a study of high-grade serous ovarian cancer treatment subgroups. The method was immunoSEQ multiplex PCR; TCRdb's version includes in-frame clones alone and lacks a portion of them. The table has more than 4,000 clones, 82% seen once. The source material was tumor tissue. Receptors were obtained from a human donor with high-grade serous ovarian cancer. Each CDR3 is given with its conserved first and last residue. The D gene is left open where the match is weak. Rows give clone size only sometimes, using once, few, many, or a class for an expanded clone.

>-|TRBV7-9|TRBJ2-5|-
TGTGCCAGCAGCTTAGCAGGGTTTGAGGAGCAGTACTTC
CASSLAGFEEQYF
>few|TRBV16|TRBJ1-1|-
TGTGCCAGCAGCCAGGGAACTGAAGCTTTCTTT
CASSQGTEAFF
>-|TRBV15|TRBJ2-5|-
TGTGCCACCAGCAGAGAAGGGGTTCAAGAGACCCAGTACTTC
CATSREGVQETQYF
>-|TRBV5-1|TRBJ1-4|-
TGCGCCAGCAGCCTAGATACAAATAATGAAAAACTGTTTTTT
CASSLDTNNEKLFF
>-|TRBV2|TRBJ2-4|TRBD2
TGTGCCAGCAAGGGGACTAGCGGGGGAGAAAACATTCAGTACTTC
CASKGTSGGENIQYF
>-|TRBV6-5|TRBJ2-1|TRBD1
TGTGCCAGCAGTTACGGGACAGGGTGGGTAAATGAGCAGTTCTTC
CASSYGTGWVNEQFF
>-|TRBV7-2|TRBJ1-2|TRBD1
TGTGCCAGCAGCTCCTCGACAGGGGACTATGGCTACACCTTC
CASSSSTGDYGYTF
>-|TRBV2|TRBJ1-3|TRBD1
TGTGCCAGCAGTTTGCTCGGACAGGAAGGATCCGGAAACACCATATATTTT
CASSLLGQEGSGNTIYF
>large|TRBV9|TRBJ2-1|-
TGTGCCAGCAGCGTAGAAGGGGGATACTACAATGAGCAGTTCTTC
CASSVEGGYYNEQFF
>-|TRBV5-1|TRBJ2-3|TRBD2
TGCGCCAGCAGCTTGGGGACTAGCGTTGGGGTGGATACGCAGTATTTT
CASSLGTSVGVDTQYF
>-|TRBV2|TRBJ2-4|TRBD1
TGTGCCAGCAGTGGACAGGGGAACATTCAGTACTTC
CASSGQGNIQYF
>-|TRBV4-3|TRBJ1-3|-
TGCGCCAGCAGCCGGGCTCTCTCTCTGGGCGGAAACACCATATATTTT
CASSRALSLGGNTIYF
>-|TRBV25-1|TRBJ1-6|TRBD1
TGTGCCAGCCACCATGGGACAGGGGGATCACCCCTCCACTTT
CASHHGTGGSPLHF
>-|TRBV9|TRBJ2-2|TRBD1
TGTGCCAGCAGCCCTGGGACAGTGAACACCGGGGAGCTGTTTTTT
CASSPGTVNTGELFF
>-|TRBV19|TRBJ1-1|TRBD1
TGTGCCAGTAGTATAGTGGGCAGGGGGGATACTGAAGCTTTCTTT
CASSIVGRGDTEAFF
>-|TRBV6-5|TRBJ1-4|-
TGTGCCAGCAGACCAGGCGGCCCTAATGAAAAACTGTTTTTT
CASRPGGPNEKLFF
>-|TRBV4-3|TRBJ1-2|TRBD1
TGCGCCAGCAGCCAGGGTCGACAGGGGGGAGTCTATGGCTACACCTTC
CASSQGRQGGVYGYTF
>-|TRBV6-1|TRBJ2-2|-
TGTGCCAGCAGTGACGTACCAAACACCGGGGAGCTGTTTTTT
CASSDVPNTGELFF
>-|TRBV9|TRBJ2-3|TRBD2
TGTGCCAGCAGCATGCGGGGGGCCCACACAGATACGCAGTATTTT
CASSMRGAHTDTQYF
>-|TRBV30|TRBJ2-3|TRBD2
TGTGCCTGGAGTGTCCAGCGGGGGGGCGGAAATACGCAGTATTTT
CAWSVQRGGGNTQYF
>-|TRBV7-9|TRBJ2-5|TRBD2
TGTGCCAGCAGCTGGGGGGGACAAGAGACCCAGTACTTC
CASSWGGQETQYF
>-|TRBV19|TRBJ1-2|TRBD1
TGTGCCAGTAGTATCGCTCGGACAGGGGGCTATGGCTACACCTTC
CASSIARTGGYGYTF
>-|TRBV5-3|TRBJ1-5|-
TGTGCCAGCAGCACCGGCCCGTATCAGCCCCAGCATTTT
CASSTGPYQPQHF
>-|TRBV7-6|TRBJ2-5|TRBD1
TGTGCCAGCAGCCTTTGGGACAGGGGGCTTGGGATCCAGTACTTC
CASSLWDRGLGIQYF
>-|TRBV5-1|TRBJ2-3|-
TGCGCCAGCAGCTCCGGGACAGATACGCAGTATTTT
CASSSGTDTQYF
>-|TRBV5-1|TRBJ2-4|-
TGCGCCAGCAGCTTGGGTGCGTCTCCAAGTAGTGACATTCAGTACTTC
CASSLGASPSSDIQYF
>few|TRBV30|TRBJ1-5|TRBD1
TGTGCCTGGAGCCCGTGGACAGGGGGAAAGGACAATCAGCCCCAGCATTTT
CAWSPWTGGKDNQPQHF
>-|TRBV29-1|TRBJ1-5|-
TGCAGCGTTGTAACAGGTTTGAGCAATCAGCCCCAGCATTTT
CSVVTGLSNQPQHF
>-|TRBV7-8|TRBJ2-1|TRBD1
TGTGCCAGCAGCTTAGGGGCCCCCGGACAGGCTTACAATGAGCAGTTCTTC
CASSLGAPGQAYNEQFF
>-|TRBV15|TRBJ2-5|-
TGTGCCACCAGCAGAGGCAGGGCAGAGACCCAGTACTTC
CATSRGRAETQYF
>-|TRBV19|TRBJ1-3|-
TGTGCCAGTAAAGGGAACTCTGGAAACACCATATATTTT
CASKGNSGNTIYF
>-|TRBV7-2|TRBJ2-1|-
TGTGCCAGCAGCTCTCAGGGACGTCCGGAATATGAGCAGTTCTTC
CASSSQGRPEYEQFF
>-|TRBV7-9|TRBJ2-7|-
TGTGCCAGCAGCTCCCCCACCGACAGGCTGAGCTCCTACGAGCAGTACTTC
CASSSPTDRLSSYEQYF
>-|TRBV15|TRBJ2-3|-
TGTGCCACCGCCTCATTAGGGGGGGCGGATACGCAGTATTTT
CATASLGGADTQYF
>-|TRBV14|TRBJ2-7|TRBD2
TGTGCCAGCAGCCAAGGGAGCGGGGGGGACGAGCAGTACTTC
CASSQGSGGDEQYF
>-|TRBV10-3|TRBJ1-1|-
TGTGCCATCAGTGAGGGGACTCCCCCTGAAGCTTTCTTT
CAISEGTPPEAFF